These 3 T cell receptor beta chains share one sample of origin, sequenced in a study of identical twins. TCRdb analysed the 5' RACE reads with MiXCR anew, one entry per CDR3 protein. The profile shows about 100,000 distinct CDR3 sequences, about 6% of them singletons. The sequencing sample was made of memory T cells sorted from blood. The receptors come from a woman in her forties or fifties in good health.

This chain links TRBV6-2 or TRBV6-3 with TRBJ2-1; possibly TRBD1 or TRBD2 for D (5 bases each). Germline loops: CDR1 MNHEY, CDR2 SVGEGT. Trimming cost V 6 bases and J 9 bases, with 24 bases left between them. The CDR3 runs to 16 residues. CDR3 sequence: CASRPSGKATGGEQFF. As DNA, the CDR3 is TGTGCCAGCAGACCATCCGGGAAGGCCACTGGGGGTGAGCAGTTCTTC.

This clonotype was detected a few times. The gene calls are TRBV19 and TRBJ2-7; tentative D call: TRBD1 (7 bases). The CDR3 extends over 15 amino acids. Germline CDR1 and CDR2: LNHDA and SQIVND (reference sequence). The ends were cut back, 3 bases at V and 6 bases at J, with 18 bases in the middle. The CDR3 protein is CASSMSTGRIVEQYF. The CDR3 DNA reads TGTGCCAGTAGTATGTCGACAGGGAGGATAGTCGAGCAGTACTTC.

This clonotype appeared many times. The genes are TRBV11-2 and TRBJ2-1; possible D gene TRBD2, 6 bases. Trimming cost V 1 base and J 5 bases, with 12 bases left between them. This CDR3 has 15 amino acids. Germline CDR1 and CDR2: SGHAT and FQNNGV. As DNA, the CDR3 is TGTGCCAGCAGCTTAGCATTAGCGGCGGACAATGAGCAGTTCTTC. Its protein is CASSLALAADNEQFF. The full variable domain, in which reference TRBV11-2 and TRBJ2-1 provide the parts outside the CDR3, is EAGVAQSPRYKIIEKRQSVAFWCNPISGHATLYWYQQILGQGPKLLIQFQNNGVVDDSQLPKDRFSAERLKGVDSTLKIQPAKLEDSAVYLCASSLALAADNEQFFGPGTRLTVL.